The following is a T cell receptor (beta chain) sequence with its context. PCR primers comprised 60 Vbeta and 13 Jbeta primers. The repertoire was sequenced with immunoSEQ multiplex PCR; TCRdb's copy has only in-frame clones and lacks some. The sample table includes fewer than 150,000 clones. The sample originates from a study of cytomegalovirus exposure and HLA in healthy donors. Study information: Caucasian-associated ancestry cluster membership applied to around 76% of around 400 genotyped donors.

V was pared by 6 bases and J by 5 bases, with 11 bases between. Germline V lookup: CDR1 MNHEY, CDR2 SMNVEV (reference sequence). The CDR3 length is 14 residues. This TCR derives from a woman aged 55 to 70 in good health and CMV-seronegative. The specimen was PBMCs. V and J are TRBV27 and TRBJ1-6, with D maybe TRBD1 (5 bases). CDR3: CASRPGADNSPLHF. The DNA for the CDR3 is TGTGCCAGCAGGCCTGGGGCCGATAATTCACCCCTCCACTTT.